One and the same sample provided the 5 T cell receptor beta chains below, sequenced in a study of regulatory T cells in long-lasting Graves disease. Library construction for TCR beta used iRepertoire HTBI primers and Arm-PCR of CDR3 regions. TCRdb analysed the multiplex PCR reads with MiXCR anew, one entry per CDR3 protein. The profile shows approximately 310,000 distinct CDR3 sequences, about a sixth of them singletons. Regarding time point: newly diagnosed GD, antithyroid drugs for less than 3 months. Generation of the TCR library employed RNA extracted from PBMCs. Sequenced material: peripheral blood mononuclear cells (PBMCs), taken at new diagnosis, from a patient treated with antithyroid drugs. The receptors were sampled from a female donor with Graves disease.

In its sample, this clonotype was seen many times. J is TRBJ2-7 and V is TRBV10-3; 11 nucleotides align to TRBD1. Germline lookup yields CDR1 ENHRY and CDR2 SYGVKD. The CDR3 runs to 14 residues. V gave up 8 bases and J gave up 6 bases; unmatched junction bases: 9. The CDR3 region is CAIRGAGTGGEQYF. CDR3 coding DNA: TGTGCCATCCGAGGAGCCGGGACAGGGGGCGAGCAGTACTTC.

The V and J genes are TRBV2 and TRBJ2-5; 13 positions match TRBD2. The V and J ends lost 7 bases and 2 bases, in that order; junction bases with no gene match: 10. The CDR3 totals 17 residues. From germline, CDR1 is SNHLY and CDR2 FYNNEI. The CDR3 sequence is CASTGGLAGVHQETQYF. The CDR3 nucleotides are TGTGCCAGCACGGGAGGACTAGCGGGGGTCCATCAAGAGACCCAGTACTTC.

This clonotype has ten or more counts. The chain links TRBV7-8 to TRBJ2-1, with a tentative D call TRBD1 (6 bases). Germline V gives CDR1 SGHVS, CDR2 FQNEAQ. Trimming stripped 9 bases from V and 4 bases from J, with 16 bases between. The CDR3 contains 14 residues. The CDR3 loop reads CASRTAWSYNEQFF. As DNA, the CDR3 is TGTGCCAGTAGGACAGCTTGGTCATACAATGAGCAGTTCTTC.

This clonotype was counted at least ten times. This chain connects TRBV7-9 to TRBJ2-7; a weak D match, TRBD2 (6 bases). The CDR3 totals 15 residues. Germline values: CDR1 SEHNR, CDR2 FQNEAQ (reference sequence). Trimming pared 5 bases from V and 5 bases from J, leaving 19 bases between. The chain's CDR3 is CASSGGRGRDDEQYF. The CDR3 bases are TGTGCCAGCAGCGGGGGGAGAGGCAGGGATGACGAGCAGTACTTC.

This clonotype was recorded once. The chain combines TRBV6-2 or TRBV6-3 with TRBJ1-2, with D unresolved. Germline V gives CDR1 MNHEY, CDR2 SVGEGT. The V end was cut by 0 bases, the J end by 6 bases, with 23 bases between. The length of the CDR3 is 18 residues. Written as DNA, the CDR3 is TGTGCCAGCAGTTACTCGGCAATTACAGCTCATCGTCGGAATGGCTACACCTTC. It translates to CASSYSAITAHRRNGYTF.